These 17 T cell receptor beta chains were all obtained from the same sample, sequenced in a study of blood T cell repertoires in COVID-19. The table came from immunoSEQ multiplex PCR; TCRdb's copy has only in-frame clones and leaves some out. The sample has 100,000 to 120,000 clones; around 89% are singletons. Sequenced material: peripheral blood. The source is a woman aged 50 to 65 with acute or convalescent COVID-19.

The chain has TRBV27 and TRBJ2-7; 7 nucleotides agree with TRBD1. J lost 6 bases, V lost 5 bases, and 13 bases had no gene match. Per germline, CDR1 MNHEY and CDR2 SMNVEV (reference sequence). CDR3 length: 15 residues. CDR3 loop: CASSPDRFARGEQYF. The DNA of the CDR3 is TGTGCCAGCAGTCCGGACAGGTTTGCGAGGGGCGAGCAGTACTTC.

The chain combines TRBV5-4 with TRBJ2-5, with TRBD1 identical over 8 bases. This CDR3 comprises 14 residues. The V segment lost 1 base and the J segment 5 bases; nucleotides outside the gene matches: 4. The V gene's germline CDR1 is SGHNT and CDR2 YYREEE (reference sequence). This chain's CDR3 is CASSLSDRVETQYF. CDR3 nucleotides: TGTGCCAGCAGCTTGTCGGACAGGGTGGAGACCCAGTACTTC.

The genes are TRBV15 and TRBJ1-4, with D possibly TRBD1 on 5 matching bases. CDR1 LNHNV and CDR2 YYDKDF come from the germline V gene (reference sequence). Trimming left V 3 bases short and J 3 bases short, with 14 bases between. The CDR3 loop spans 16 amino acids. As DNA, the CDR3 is TGTGCCACCAGCAGGTCTAGTTTAGGGGCTAATGAAAAACTGTTTTTT. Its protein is CATSRSSLGANEKLFF.

The CDR3 region has the DNA TGTGCCAGCAGTTCTGACAGATTCACAGGAAACACCATATATTTT. Translating gives CASSSDRFTGNTIYF. The rearrangement uses TRBV6-5 and TRBJ1-3, with D possibly being TRBD1 (5 bases). Germline CDR1 reads MNHEY; CDR2 reads SVGAGI. The V gene lost 4 bases and the J gene lost 4 bases, with 14 bases spanning the gap. The CDR3 consists of 15 residues.

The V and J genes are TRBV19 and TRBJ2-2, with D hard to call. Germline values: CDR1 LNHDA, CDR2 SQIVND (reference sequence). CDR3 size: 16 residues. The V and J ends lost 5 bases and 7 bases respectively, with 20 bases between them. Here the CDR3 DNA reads TGTGCCAGTAGTGTTAGTGTCCCCTTTAGTAGCGGGGAGCTGTTTTTT. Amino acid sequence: CASSVSVPFSSGELFF.

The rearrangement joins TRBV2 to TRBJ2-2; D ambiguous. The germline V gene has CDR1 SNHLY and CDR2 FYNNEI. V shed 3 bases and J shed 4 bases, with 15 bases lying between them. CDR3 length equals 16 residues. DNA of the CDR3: TGTGCCAGCAGTGAGAAGCCTCGAGTTGGCACCGGGGAGCTGTTTTTT. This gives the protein CASSEKPRVGTGELFF.

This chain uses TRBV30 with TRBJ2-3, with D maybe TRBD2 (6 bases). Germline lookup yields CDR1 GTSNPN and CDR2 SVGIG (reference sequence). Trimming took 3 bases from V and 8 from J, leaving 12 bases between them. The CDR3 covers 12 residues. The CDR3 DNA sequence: TGTGCCTGGAGCCTACGGGGGTCTACGCAGTATTTT. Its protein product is CAWSLRGSTQYF.

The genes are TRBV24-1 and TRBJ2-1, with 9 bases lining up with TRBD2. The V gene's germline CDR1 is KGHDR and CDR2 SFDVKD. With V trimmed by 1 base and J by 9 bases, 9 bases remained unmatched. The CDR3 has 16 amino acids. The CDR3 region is CATSDFRLAGRGEQFF. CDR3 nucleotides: TGTGCCACCAGTGATTTCCGCCTAGCGGGAAGAGGTGAGCAGTTCTTC.

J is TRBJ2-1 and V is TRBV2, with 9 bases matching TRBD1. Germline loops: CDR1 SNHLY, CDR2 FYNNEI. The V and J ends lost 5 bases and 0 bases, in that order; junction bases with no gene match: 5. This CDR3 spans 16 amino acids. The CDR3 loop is CASSRDRESSYNEQFF. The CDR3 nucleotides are TGTGCCAGCAGTAGGGACAGGGAAAGCTCCTACAATGAGCAGTTCTTC. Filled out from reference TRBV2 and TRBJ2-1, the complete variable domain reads EPEVTQTPSHQVTQMGQEVILRCVPISNHLYFYWYRQILGQKVEFLVSFYNNEISEKSEIFDDQFSVERPDGSNFTLKIRSTKLEDSAMYFCASSRDRESSYNEQFFGPGTRLTVL.

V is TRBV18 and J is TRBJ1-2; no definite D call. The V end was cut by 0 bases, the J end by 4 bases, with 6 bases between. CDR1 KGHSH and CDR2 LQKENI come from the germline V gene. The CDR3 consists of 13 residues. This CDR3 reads CASSPPGVYGYTF. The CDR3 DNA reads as TGTGCCAGCTCACCACCCGGGGTCTATGGCTACACCTTC.

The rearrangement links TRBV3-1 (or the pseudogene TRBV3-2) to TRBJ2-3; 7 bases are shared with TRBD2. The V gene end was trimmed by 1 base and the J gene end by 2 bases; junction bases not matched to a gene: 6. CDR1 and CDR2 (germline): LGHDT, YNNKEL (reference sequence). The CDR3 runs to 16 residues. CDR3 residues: CASSQGRLAHTDTQYF. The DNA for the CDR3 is TGTGCCAGCAGCCAAGGCCGACTAGCCCACACAGATACGCAGTATTTT.

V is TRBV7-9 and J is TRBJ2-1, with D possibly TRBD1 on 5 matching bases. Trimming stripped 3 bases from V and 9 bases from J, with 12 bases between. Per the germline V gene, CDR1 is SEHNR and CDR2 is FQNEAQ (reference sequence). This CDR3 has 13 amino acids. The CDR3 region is CASSLTVTSEQFF. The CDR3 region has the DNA TGTGCCAGCAGCTTGACAGTTACAAGTGAGCAGTTCTTC.

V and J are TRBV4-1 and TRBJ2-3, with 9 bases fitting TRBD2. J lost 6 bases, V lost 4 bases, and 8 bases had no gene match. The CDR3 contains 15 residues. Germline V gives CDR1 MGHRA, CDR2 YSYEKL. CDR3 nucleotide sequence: TGCGCCAGCAGCCCCGGTGCGGGAGGGGCGGATACGCAGTATTTT. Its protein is CASSPGAGGADTQYF.

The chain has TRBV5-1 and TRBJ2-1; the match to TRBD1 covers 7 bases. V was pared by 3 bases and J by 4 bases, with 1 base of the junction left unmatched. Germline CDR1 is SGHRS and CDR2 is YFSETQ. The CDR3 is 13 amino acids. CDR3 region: CASSWTGYNEQFF. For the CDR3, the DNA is TGCGCCAGCAGCTGGACAGGATACAATGAGCAGTTCTTC.

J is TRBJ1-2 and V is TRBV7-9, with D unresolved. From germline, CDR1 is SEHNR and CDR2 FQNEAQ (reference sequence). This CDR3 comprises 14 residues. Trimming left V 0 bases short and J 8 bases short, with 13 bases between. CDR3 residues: CASSLARGRGGYTF. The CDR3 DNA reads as TGTGCCAGCAGCTTAGCGCGCGGGCGAGGCGGCTACACCTTC.

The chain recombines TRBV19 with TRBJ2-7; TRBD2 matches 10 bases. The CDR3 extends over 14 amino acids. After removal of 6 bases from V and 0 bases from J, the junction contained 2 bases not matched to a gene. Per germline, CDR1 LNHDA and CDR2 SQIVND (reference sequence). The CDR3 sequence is CASSPSGSSYEQYF. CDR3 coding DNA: TGTGCCAGTAGCCCTAGCGGGAGCTCCTACGAGCAGTACTTC.

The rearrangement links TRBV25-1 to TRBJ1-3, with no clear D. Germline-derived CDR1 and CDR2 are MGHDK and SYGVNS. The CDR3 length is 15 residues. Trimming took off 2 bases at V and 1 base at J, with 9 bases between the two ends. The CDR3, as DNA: TGTGCCAGCAGTGAAGCAGGACTTTCTGGAAACACCATATATTTT. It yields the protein CASSEAGLSGNTIYF.